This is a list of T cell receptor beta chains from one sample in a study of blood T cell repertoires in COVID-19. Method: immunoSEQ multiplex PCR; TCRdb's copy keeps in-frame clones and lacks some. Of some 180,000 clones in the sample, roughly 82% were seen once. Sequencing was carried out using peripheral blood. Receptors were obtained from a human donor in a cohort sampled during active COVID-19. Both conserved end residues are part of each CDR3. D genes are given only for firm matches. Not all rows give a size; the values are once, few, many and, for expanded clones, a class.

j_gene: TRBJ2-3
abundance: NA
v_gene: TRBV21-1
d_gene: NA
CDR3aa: CASSTDYVPGTDTQYF
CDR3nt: TGTGCCAGCAGCACGGACTATGTTCCTGGCACAGATACGCAGTATTTT

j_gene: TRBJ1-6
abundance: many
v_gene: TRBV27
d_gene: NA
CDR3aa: CASSLTQGYSPLHF
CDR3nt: TGTGCCAGCAGTTTGACACAGGGCTATTCACCCCTCCACTTT

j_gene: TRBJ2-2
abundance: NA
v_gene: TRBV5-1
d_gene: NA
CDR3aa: CASSWTGRDTGELFF
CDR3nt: TGCGCCAGCAGCTGGACAGGGAGGGACACCGGGGAGCTGTTTTTT

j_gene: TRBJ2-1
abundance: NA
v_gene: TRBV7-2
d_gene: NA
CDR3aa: CASSPGLASSYNEQFF
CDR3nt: TGTGCCAGCAGCCCGGGACTCGCTAGCTCCTACAATGAGCAGTTCTTC

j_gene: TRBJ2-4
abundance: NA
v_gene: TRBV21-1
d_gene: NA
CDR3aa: CASTRRVRRTKNIQYF
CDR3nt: TGTGCCAGCACCCGCCGGGTACGGAGAACCAAAAACATTCAGTACTTC

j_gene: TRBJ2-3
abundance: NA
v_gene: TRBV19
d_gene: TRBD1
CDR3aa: CASSMTGTDTQYF
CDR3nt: TGTGCCAGTAGTATGACAGGGACAGATACGCAGTATTTT

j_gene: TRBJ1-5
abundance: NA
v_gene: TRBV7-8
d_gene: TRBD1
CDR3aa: CASSSHPHTGARGQPQHF
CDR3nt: TGTGCCAGCAGCTCCCACCCACATACAGGGGCTCGGGGTCAGCCCCAGCATTTT

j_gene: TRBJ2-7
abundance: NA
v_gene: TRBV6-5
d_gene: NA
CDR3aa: CASSYSRQNEQYF
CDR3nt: TGTGCCAGCAGTTACTCGAGACAAAACGAGCAGTACTTC

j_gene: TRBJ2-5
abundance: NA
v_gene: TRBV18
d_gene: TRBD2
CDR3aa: CASSPAPRAGIETQYF
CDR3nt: TGTGCCAGCTCACCGGCCCCCCGAGCGGGGATAGAGACCCAGTACTTC

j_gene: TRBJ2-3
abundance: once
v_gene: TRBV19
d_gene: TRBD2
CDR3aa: CATRLAGPLDTQYF
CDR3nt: TGTGCCACCCGACTAGCGGGGCCCCTCGATACGCAGTATTTT

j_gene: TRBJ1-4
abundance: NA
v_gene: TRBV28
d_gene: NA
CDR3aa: CASSFTWTSNEKLFF
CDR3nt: TGTGCCAGCAGTTTCACTTGGACATCAAATGAAAAACTGTTTTTT

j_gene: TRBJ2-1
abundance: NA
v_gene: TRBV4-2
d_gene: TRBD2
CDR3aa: CASSPSGSSGSPYNEQFF
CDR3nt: TGTGCCAGCAGCCCAAGCGGGAGTAGCGGGAGCCCCTACAATGAGCAGTTCTTC

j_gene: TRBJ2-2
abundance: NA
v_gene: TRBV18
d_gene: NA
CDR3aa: CASSPGLSRTGELFF
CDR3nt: TGTGCCAGCTCACCGGGACTGAGTCGCACCGGGGAGCTGTTTTTT

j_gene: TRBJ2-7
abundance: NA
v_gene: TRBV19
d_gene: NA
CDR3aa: CASSMRSYEQYF
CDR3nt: TGTGCCAGTAGTATGAGGTCCTACGAGCAGTACTTC

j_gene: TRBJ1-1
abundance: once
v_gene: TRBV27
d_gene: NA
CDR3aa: CASSLGSPMNTEAFF
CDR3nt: TGTGCCAGCAGTTTAGGGAGCCCTATGAACACTGAAGCTTTCTTT

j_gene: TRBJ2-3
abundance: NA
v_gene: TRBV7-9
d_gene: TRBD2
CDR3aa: CASSSGPSGRVQDTQYF
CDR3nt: TGTGCCAGCAGCTCCGGTCCGAGCGGGAGGGTCCAAGATACGCAGTATTTT

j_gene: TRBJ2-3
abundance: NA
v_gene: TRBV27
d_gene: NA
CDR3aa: CASSGSSVNTQYF
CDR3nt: TGTGCCAGCAGCGGGAGTTCGGTGAATACGCAGTATTTT

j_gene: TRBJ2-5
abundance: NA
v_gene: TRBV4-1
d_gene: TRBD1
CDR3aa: CASSRPGQGSGKTQYF
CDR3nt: TGCGCCAGCAGCCGACCGGGACAGGGGTCCGGGAAGACCCAGTACTTC

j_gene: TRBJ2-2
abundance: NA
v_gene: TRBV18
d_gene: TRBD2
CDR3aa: CASLTGTRNTGELFF
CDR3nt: TGTGCCAGCTTAACCGGGACTAGGAACACCGGGGAGCTGTTTTTT

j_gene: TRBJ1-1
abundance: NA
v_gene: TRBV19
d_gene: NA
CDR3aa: CASSPSGIPNTEAFF
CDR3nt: TGTGCCAGTAGTCCTTCAGGGATACCCAACACTGAAGCTTTCTTT

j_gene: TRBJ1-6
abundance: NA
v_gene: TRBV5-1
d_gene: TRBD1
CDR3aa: CASSLQTGSNSPLHF
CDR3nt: TGCGCCAGCAGCTTGCAGACAGGGAGTAATTCACCCCTCCACTTT

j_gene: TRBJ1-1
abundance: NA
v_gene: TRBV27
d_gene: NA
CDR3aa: CASSLSRGMNTEAFF
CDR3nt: TGTGCCAGCAGTTTATCGAGAGGGATGAACACTGAAGCTTTCTTT

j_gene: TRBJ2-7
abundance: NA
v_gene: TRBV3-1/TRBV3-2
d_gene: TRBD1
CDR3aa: CASSPDRGLREQYF
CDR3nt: TGTGCCAGCAGCCCGGACAGGGGGCTACGGGAGCAGTACTTC

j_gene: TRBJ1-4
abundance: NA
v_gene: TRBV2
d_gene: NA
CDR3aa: CASAGEKLFF
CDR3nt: TGTGCCAGCGCAGGGGAAAAACTGTTTTTT

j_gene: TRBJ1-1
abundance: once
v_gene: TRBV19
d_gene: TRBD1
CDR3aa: CASSSGQGGNTEAFF
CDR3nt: TGTGCCAGTAGTAGTGGACAGGGCGGGAACACTGAAGCTTTCTTT

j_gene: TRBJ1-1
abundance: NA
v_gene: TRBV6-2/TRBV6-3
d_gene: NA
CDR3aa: CASSYSRRNTEAFF
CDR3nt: TGTGCCAGCAGTTACTCTCGGAGGAACACTGAAGCTTTCTTT

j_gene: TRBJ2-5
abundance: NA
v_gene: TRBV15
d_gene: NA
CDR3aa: CATSRDLLDLETQYF
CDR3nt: TGTGCCACCAGCAGAGATCTCCTAGACCTAGAGACCCAGTACTTC

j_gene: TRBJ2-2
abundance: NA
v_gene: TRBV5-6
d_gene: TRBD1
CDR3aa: CASILGQGATGELFF
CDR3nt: TGTGCCAGCATCTTGGGACAGGGGGCCACCGGGGAGCTGTTTTTT